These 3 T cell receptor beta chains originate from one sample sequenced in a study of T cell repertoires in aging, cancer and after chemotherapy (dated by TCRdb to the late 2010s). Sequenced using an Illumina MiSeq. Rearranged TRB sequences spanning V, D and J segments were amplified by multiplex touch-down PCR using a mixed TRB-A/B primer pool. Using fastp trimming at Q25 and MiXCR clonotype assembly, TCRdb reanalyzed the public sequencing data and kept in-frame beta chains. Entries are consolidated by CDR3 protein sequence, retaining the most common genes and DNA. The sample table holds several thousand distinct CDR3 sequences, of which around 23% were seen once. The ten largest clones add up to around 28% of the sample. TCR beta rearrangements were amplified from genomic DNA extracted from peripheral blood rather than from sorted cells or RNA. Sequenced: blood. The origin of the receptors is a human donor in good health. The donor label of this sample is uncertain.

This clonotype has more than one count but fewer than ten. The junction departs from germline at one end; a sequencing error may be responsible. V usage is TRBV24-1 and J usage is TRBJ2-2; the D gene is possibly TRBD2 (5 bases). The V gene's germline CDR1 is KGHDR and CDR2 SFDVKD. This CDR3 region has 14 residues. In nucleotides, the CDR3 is TGTGCCACGAGTGGGGAGAAGGGCACCGGGGAGCTGTTTTTT. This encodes CATSGEKGTGELFF.

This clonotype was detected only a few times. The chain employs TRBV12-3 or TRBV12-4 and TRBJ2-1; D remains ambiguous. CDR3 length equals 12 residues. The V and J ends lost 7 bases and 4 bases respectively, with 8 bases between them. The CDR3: CASTATYNEQFF. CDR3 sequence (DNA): TGTGCCAGCACCGCGACTTACAATGAGCAGTTCTTC.

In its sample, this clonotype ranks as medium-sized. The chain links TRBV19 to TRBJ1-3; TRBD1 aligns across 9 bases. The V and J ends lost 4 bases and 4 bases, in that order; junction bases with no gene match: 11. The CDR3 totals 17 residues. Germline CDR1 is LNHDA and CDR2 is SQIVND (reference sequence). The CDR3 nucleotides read TGTGCCAGTAGTAGCCTCAACAGGGGGCGAGAAGGAAACACCATATATTTT. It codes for CASSSLNRGREGNTIYF.